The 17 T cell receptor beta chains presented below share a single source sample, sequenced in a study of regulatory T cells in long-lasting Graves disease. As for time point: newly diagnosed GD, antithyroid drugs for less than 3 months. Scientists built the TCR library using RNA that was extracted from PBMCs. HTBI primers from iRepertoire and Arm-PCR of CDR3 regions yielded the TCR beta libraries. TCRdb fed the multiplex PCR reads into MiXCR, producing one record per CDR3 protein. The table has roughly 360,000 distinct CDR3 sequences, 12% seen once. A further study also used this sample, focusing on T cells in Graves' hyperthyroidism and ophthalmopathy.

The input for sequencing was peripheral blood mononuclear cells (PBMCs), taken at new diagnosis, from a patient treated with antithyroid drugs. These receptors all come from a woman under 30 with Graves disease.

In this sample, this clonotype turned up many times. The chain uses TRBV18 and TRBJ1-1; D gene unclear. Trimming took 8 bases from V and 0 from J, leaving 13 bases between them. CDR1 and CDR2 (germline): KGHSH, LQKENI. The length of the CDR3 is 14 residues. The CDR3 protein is CASSSGPMNTEAFF. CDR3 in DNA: TGTGCCAGCAGCTCCGGCCCGATGAACACTGAAGCTTTCTTT.

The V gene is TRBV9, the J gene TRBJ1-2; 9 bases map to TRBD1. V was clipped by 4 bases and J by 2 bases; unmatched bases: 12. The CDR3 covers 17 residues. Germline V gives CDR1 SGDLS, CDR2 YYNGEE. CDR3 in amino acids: CASSPLGTGIWNYGYTF. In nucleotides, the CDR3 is TGTGCCAGCAGCCCACTCGGGACAGGGATTTGGAACTATGGCTACACCTTC.

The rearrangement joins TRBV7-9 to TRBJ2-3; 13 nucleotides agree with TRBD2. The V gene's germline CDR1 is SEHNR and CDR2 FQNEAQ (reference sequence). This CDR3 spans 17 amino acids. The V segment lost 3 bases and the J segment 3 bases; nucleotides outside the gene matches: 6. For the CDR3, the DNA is TGTGCCAGCAGCTTCTTACTAGCGGGGGGGCCGACAGATACGCAGTATTTT. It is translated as CASSFLLAGGPTDTQYF.

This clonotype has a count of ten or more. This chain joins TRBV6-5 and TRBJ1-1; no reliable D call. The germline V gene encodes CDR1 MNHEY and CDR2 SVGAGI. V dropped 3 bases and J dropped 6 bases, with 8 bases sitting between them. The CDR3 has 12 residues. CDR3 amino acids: CASSYPPPEAFF. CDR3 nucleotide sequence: TGTGCCAGCAGTTATCCGCCCCCTGAAGCTTTCTTT.

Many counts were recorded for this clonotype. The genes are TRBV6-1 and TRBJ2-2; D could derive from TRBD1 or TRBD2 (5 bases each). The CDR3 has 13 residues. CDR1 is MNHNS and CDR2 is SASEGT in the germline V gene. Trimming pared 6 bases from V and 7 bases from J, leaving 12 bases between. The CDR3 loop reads CASRSGRGGELFF. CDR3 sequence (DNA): TGTGCCAGCAGGTCGGGACGCGGCGGGGAGCTGTTTTTT.

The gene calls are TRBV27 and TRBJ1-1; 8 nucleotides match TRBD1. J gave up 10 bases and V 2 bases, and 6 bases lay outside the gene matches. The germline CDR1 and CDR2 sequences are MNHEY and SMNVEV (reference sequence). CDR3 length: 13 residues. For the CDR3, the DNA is TGTGCCAGCAGTTTAACACAGGGGGGGGTAGCTTTCTTT. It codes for CASSLTQGGVAFF.

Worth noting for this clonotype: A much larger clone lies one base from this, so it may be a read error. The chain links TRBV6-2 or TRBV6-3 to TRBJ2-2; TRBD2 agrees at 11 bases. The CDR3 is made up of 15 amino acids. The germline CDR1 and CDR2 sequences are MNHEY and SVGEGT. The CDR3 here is CASSLAGGGTGELLF. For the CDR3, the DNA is TGTGCCAGCAGTCTAGCGGGGGGCGGCACCGGGGAGCTGCTTTTT.

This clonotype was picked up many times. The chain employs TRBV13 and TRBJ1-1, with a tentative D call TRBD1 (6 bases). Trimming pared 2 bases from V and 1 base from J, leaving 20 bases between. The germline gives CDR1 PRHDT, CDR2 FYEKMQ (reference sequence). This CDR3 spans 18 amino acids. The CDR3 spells CASSLQMGHILANTEAFF. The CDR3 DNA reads TGTGCCAGCAGCTTACAAATGGGACACATTCTAGCGAACACTGAAGCTTTCTTT. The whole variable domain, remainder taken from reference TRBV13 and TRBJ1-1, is AAGVIQSPRHLIKEKRETATLKCYPIPRHDTVYWYQQGPGQDPQFLISFYEKMQSDKGSIPDRFSAQQFSDYHSELNMSSLELGDSALYFCASSLQMGHILANTEAFFGQGTRLTVV.

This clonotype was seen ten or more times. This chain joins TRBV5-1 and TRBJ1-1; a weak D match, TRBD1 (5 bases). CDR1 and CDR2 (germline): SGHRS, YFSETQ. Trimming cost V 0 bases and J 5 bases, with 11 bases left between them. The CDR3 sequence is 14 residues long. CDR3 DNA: TGCGCCAGCAGCTTGGGACAGACCCAAACTGAAGCTTTCTTT. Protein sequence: CASSLGQTQTEAFF.

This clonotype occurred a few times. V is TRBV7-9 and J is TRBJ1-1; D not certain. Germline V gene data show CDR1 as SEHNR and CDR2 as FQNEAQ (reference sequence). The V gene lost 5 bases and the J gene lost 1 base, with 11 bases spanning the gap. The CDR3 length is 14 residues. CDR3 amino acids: CASSPRSANTEAFF. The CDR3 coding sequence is TGTGCCAGCAGCCCCCGAAGTGCGAACACTGAAGCTTTCTTT.

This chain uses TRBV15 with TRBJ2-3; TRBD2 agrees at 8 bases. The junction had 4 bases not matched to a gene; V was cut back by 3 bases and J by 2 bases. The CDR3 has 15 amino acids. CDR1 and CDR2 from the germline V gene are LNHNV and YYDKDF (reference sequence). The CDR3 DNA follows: TGTGCCACCAGCAGCACTAGCGGTTTCACAGATACGCAGTATTTT. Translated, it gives CATSSTSGFTDTQYF.

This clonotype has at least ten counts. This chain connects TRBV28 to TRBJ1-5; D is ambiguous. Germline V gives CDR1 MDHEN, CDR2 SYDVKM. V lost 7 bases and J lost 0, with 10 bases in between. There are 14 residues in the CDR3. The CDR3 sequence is CASKRRFSNQPQHF. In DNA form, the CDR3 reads TGTGCCAGCAAAAGGCGGTTTAGCAATCAGCCCCAGCATTTT.

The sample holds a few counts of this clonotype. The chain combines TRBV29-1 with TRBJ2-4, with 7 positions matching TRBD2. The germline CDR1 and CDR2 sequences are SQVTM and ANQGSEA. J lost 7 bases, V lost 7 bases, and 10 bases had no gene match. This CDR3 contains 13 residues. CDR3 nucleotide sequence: TGCAGCGGCTATGGCGGGGGTAGGAACATTCAGTACTTC. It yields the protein CSGYGGGRNIQYF.

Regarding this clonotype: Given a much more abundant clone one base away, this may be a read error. The DNA of the CDR3 is TGCTGTGCGCTCACGCAACGGGAGGGGGCGGACTATGGCTACACCTTC. This encodes CCALTQREGADYGYTF. V gene TRBV20-1 combines with J gene TRBJ1-2; 7 bases match TRBD1. CDR1 DFQATT and CDR2 SNEGSKA come from the germline V gene (reference sequence). The CDR3 consists of 16 residues.

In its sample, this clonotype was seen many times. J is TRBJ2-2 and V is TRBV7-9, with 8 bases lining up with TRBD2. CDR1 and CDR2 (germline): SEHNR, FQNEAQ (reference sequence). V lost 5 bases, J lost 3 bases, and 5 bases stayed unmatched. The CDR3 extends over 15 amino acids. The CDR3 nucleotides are TGTGCCAGCAGCCCAGCGGGGGAGCACACCGGGGAGCTGTTTTTT. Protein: CASSPAGEHTGELFF.

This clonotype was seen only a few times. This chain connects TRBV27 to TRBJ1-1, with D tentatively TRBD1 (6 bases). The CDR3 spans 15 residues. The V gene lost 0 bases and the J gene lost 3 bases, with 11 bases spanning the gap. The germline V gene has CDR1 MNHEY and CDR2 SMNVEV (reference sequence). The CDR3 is CASSLSRKGDTEAFF. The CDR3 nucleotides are TGTGCCAGCAGTTTATCACGGAAGGGGGACACTGAAGCTTTCTTT.

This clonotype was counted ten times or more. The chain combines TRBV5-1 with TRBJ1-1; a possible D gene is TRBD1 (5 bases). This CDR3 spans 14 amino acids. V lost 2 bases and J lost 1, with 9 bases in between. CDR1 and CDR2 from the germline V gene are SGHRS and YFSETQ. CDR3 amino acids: CASSFETANTEAFF. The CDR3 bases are TGCGCCAGCAGCTTTGAGACAGCGAACACTGAAGCTTTCTTT.